The T cell receptor beta chain described here comes from a study of T cell responses to AZD1222 COVID-19 vaccine listed by TCRdb under 2021. About the investigation overall: A total of 233 trial participants underwent TCR sequencing, of whom some 200 had received two doses of AZD1222 and some 25 had received two doses of the MenACWY control vaccine. Trial participants were enrolled by age into subgroups of 18-55, 56-69 and 70-plus years, and around 150, 28 and 57 TCR-sequenced participants, respectively, were included in these subgroups. Broad study findings and their caveats: Participants were mostly white British and included more females than males, and it was suggested by the authors that clonal diversity may have been underestimated. Because no day 14 peak-response samples were available, the repertoires could be characterized only after the peak T cell response. Conclusions about previously exposed vaccinees were limited because only 6 or 7 AZD1222 recipients were SARS-CoV-2 seropositive at baseline. Epitopes outside the regions mutated in the B.1.351 and B.1.1.7 variants were reportedly recognized by nearly half of the unique spike-specific TCRs. Vaccine-associated CD4 TCRs spanned the whole spike protein, with dominant responses in regions 160-218 and 743-854. The 56-69-year group was small, and its depth increase did not reach significance, likely because of low power. After two AZD1222 doses, spike-specific TCR breadth and depth were significantly higher than at day 0 and than in MenACWY recipients.

Trimming removed 5 bases from V and 4 bases from J; the gene matches leave 10 bases unexplained. The CDR3 spans 15 residues, from the cysteine through the phenylalanine. The read is trimmed to its CDR3 DNA, 45 bases read in frame from base 1. CDR1 and CDR2 are read off the germline V gene as MDHEN and SYDVKM. The CDR3 regions of human TCRbeta chains were analyzed by immunosequencing. Turning to the authors' computational methods: Repertoire TCRs were matched against a reference library of SARS-CoV-2-specific TCRs generated with the MIRA antigen-specificity platform. Breadth meant the fraction of unique TCRs that were SARS-CoV-2-associated, whereas depth meant the fraction of total T cells that were SARS-CoV-2-associated. Each spike-specific TCR was assigned to its reactive spike region and to a CD4 or CD8 class using the MIRA data. Log10-transformed breadth and depth values were compared by one-way ANOVA with Sidak's multiple comparisons tests. Not all clones reach the TCRdb copy of this immuneACCESS table, which keeps in-frame sequences only. Checked studies attribute under half of the gap to unresolved V genes and leave the rest unexplained. V and J calls and clone size follow that table, whereas D and trimming were derived from the DNA. The table for this sample lists around 200,000 clones; around 89% of them were counted only once. The ten largest clones take up roughly 26% of the sample.

The sample's time point label is to be understood as: about 28 days (+/-7) after the second vaccine dose. AZD1222 recipients whose second dose came at about 4 weeks and those whose second dose came at about 12 weeks were combined into one group, since spike-specific TCR depth and breadth did not differ between the two schedules. The vaccinee samples were drawn from two UK trials, COV001 and COV002, one of which was a single-blind randomized controlled phase 2/3 trial testing AZD1222 (ChAdOx1 nCoV-19) in healthy adults. Trial participant PBMC samples were collected at day 0 and day 28 after the second dose for TCRbeta chain sequencing. This clone was counted a single time. Its antigen is still unknown. No base-level quality is on record; no much larger clone is a single base apart.

In this chain, TRBV28 is recombined with TRBJ1-2, with TRBD1 identical over 7 junction bases. This material consisted of peripheral blood, taken 28 days after the second AZD1222 dose. This TCR was sampled from an adult who received the AZD1222 COVID-19 vaccine. CDR3 reads: CASSTPPTGSYGYTF. In nucleotide form, the sequence is TGTGCCAGCAGTACCCCTCCGACAGGGTCCTATGGCTACACCTTC.